The T cell receptor (beta chain) described here comes from a study of cytomegalovirus exposure and HLA in healthy donors. For the study at large: Prior work identified some 120 million unique TCR beta sequences in some 180 million T cells. Around 76% of 350 to 400 genotyped donors fell in the Caucasian-associated ancestry cluster. Study-level results: The study carried out a later analysis of TCR beta sequences. It associated approximately 15,000 of them with specific HLA alleles at a false discovery rate of 0.05.

PCR used 60 Vbeta primers and 13 Jbeta primers. The method was immunoSEQ multiplex PCR; TCRdb's version includes in-frame clones alone and lacks a portion of them. The sample has 150,000 to 200,000 clones. With regard to this clone: As yet, its antigen is unknown. Other DNA sequences in this sample translate to the same CDR3.

This clonotype originated in a man aged 25-40 years in good health and CMV-seronegative. Sequencing input: PBMCs.

CDR3 in amino acids: CASSLSSYEQYF. CDR3 nucleotides: TGTGCCAGCAGCCTTAGCTCCTACGAGCAGTACTTC. J is TRBJ2-7 and V is TRBV7-2; D is unresolved. Germline V lookup: CDR1 SGHTA, CDR2 FQGNSA. The V and J ends lost 5 bases and 0 bases respectively, with 5 bases between them. The CDR3 totals 12 residues.